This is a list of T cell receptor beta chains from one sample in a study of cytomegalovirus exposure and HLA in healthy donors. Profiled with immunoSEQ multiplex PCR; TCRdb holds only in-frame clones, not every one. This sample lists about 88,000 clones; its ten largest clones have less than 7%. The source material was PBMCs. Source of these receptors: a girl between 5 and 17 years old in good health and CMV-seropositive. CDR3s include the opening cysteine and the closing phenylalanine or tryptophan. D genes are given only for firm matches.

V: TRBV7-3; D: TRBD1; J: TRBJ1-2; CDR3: CASSPTSQGANYGYTF; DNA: TGTGCCAGCAGCCCAACCTCACAGGGGGCGAACTATGGCTACACCTTC
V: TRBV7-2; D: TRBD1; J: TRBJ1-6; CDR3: CASTRQGRASPLHF; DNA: TGTGCCAGCACGCGACAGGGACGTGCATCACCCCTCCACTTT
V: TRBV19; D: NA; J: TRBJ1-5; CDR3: CASSTGHSNQPQHF; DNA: TGTGCCAGTAGTACGGGACACTCAAATCAGCCCCAGCATTTT
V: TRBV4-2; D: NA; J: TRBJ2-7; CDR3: CASSPAGGYSYEQYF; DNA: TGTGCCAGCAGCCCAGCTGGGGGGTACTCCTACGAGCAGTACTTC
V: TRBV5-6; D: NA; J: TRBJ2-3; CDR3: CASSLEVRRSTDTQYF; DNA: TGTGCCAGCAGCTTGGAGGTCCGGAGGAGCACAGATACGCAGTATTTT
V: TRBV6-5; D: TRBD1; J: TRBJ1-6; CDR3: CASSPGQNNSPLHF; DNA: TGTGCCAGCAGTCCGGGACAGAATAATTCACCCCTCCACTTT
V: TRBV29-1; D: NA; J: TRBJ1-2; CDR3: CSVEGSRTAKLSYGYTF; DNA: TGCAGCGTTGAAGGGAGCAGGACAGCTAAATTGAGCTATGGCTACACCTTC
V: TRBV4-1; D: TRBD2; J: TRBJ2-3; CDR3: CASSQALGGATDTQYF; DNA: TGCGCCAGCAGCCAAGCCCTGGGAGGGGCCACAGATACGCAGTATTTT
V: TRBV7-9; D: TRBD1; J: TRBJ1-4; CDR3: CASSSGGGQGGTNEKLFF; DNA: TGTGCCAGCTCATCGGGCGGGGGACAGGGGGGAACTAATGAAAAACTGTTTTTT
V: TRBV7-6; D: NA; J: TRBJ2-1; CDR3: CASSPGVNEQFF; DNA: TGTGCCAGCAGCCCAGGCGTCAATGAGCAGTTCTTC
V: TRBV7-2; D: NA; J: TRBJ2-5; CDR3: CASSPAKETQYF; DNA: TGTGCCAGCAGCCCCGCTAAAGAGACCCAGTACTTC
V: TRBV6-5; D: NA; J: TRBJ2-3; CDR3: CATQQGLSTDTQYF; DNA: TGTGCCACTCAGCAGGGGTTGAGCACAGATACGCAGTATTTT
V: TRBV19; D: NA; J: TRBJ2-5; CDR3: CASRLASSETQYF; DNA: TGTGCCAGTAGACTAGCTTCATCCGAGACCCAGTACTTC
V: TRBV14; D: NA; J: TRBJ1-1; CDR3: CASSQGGSTEAFF; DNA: TGTGCCAGCAGCCAAGGTGGCAGCACTGAAGCTTTCTTT
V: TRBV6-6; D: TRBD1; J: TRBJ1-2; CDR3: CASGTGGFYGYTF; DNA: TGTGCCAGTGGAACAGGGGGCTTCTATGGCTACACCTTC
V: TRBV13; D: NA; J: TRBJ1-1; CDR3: CASSFTVNTEAFF; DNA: TGTGCCAGCAGCTTTACAGTCAACACTGAAGCTTTCTTT
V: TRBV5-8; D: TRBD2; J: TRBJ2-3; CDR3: CASSSGLAGYTDTQYF; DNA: TGTGCCAGCAGCTCAGGACTAGCGGGGTACACAGATACGCAGTATTTT
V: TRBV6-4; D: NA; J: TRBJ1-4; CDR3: CASSDSSGKTLFF; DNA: TGTGCCAGCAGTGACTCATCGGGGAAAACTCTGTTTTTT
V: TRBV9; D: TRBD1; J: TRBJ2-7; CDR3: CASSVGEGTGLGEQYF; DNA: TGTGCCAGCAGCGTAGGAGAGGGGACAGGACTGGGCGAGCAGTACTTC
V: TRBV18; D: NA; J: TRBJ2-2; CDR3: CASSPRSGELFF; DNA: TGTGCCAGCTCACCGAGGTCCGGGGAGCTGTTTTTT